The entry that follows covers one T cell receptor (beta chain) sequence. The CDR3 consists of 16 residues. V lost 0 bases to trimming and J lost 4 bases, with 15 bases between them. Germline CDR1 and CDR2: MGHRA and YSYEKL. Sequenced by immunoSEQ multiplex PCR; TCRdb stores in-frame clones only, minus some. This table holds roughly 5,300 clones, roughly four fifths found once. This sample is drawn from a study of T cell repertoires in ileal Crohn's disease. The gene calls are TRBV4-1 and TRBJ1-2; TRBD1 might be the D (5 bases). The sequence was obtained from an adult with Crohn's disease. The source material was ileal tissue. The CDR3 nucleotides are TGCGCCAGCAGCCAAGATCGGGGCAGGACTCCCTATGGCTACACCTTC. This sequence encodes CASSQDRGRTPYGYTF.